Presented here are 9 T cell receptor beta chains from one specimen sequenced in a study of cytotoxic CD8 clonotypes in ibrutinib-treated CLL (dated by TCRdb to the early 2020s). The library was made by the immunoSEQ multiplex PCR assay. The table was pulled from immuneACCESS by TCRdb, which kept in-frame rearrangements only. Such tables lose some clones; where checked, under half of the loss comes from unresolved V genes, and the rest has no known cause. Recorded for this sample are about 68,000 clones; 68% of them occurred a single time. The top ten clonotypes cover approximately 5.2% of the sample. The sample's time point label, decoded: more than 10 months on ibrutinib. Material: PBMCs, obtained after 12 months of ibrutinib treatment. The receptors were sampled from a human donor with chronic lymphocytic leukemia.

The chain uses TRBV5-1 and TRBJ1-5, with TRBD1 identical over 7 bases. The length of the CDR3 is 13 residues. Germline assignment: CDR1 SGHRS and CDR2 YFSETQ. V was pared by 3 bases and J by 7 bases, with 4 bases of the junction left unmatched. CDR3 in DNA: TGCGCCAGCAGCTCCAGGGGGGGACAGCCCCAGCATTTT. Protein sequence: CASSSRGGQPQHF.

V gene TRBV7-9 combines with J gene TRBJ2-1, with D uncertain. The CDR3 has 12 amino acids. V was cut by 4 bases and J by 7 bases, with 8 bases left in between. The germline V gene encodes CDR1 SEHNR and CDR2 FQNEAQ (reference sequence). Here the CDR3 reads CASSYVGNEQFF. In DNA, the CDR3 is TGTGCCAGCAGCTATGTAGGGAATGAGCAGTTCTTC.

There are a few counts of this clone. The genes are TRBV9 and TRBJ2-2; perhaps D is TRBD1 or TRBD2 (5 bases each). With 0 bases removed from V and 0 bases from J, the gap between germline ends came to 12 bases. The CDR3 runs 17 residues. Germline values: CDR1 SGDLS, CDR2 YYNGEE. CDR3 DNA sequence: TGTGCCAGCAGCGTAGGGGTCGAGGGGTCGAACACCGGGGAGCTGTTTTTT. Residues: CASSVGVEGSNTGELFF.

This clone was observed a few times. The genes are TRBV14 and TRBJ1-1; no firm D call. The length of the CDR3 is 13 residues. Between the trimmed V and J ends, which lost 2 bases and 10 bases, there was a span of 14 bases. Germline V gene sequence: CDR1 SGHDN, CDR2 FVKESK. DNA of the CDR3: TGTGCCAGCAGCCAATCCCAGCATTACGGAGCTTTCTTT. Protein sequence: CASSQSQHYGAFF.

This clone was observed a handful of times. This chain joins TRBV9 and TRBJ2-4; 9 nucleotides line up with TRBD1. J gave up 6 bases and V 0 bases, and 4 bases lay outside the gene matches. The CDR3 runs to 15 residues. The germline CDR1 and CDR2 sequences are SGDLS and YYNGEE. Here the CDR3 DNA reads TGTGCCAGCAGCGTAGGGACAGGGGTGGGAAACATTCAGTACTTC. Translated: CASSVGTGVGNIQYF.

The chain carries TRBV5-1 and TRBJ1-1; D gene uncertain. Germline V gene lookup returns CDR1 SGHRS and CDR2 YFSETQ. V dropped 0 bases and J dropped 4 bases, with 10 bases sitting between them. This CDR3 region has 14 residues. The CDR3 sequence: CASSLGREVTEAFF. CDR3 coding DNA: TGCGCCAGCAGCTTGGGGCGGGAGGTCACTGAAGCTTTCTTT.

This sequence joins TRBV7-9 and TRBJ1-6; TRBD1 might be the D (6 bases). Germline V gives CDR1 SEHNR, CDR2 FQNEAQ (reference sequence). The CDR3 totals 17 residues. The V end was cut by 4 bases, the J end by 7 bases, with 20 bases between. The CDR3 bases are TGTGCCAGCAGCTACCTACGGGACACGATGACCAATTCACCCCTCCACTTT. The encoded protein is CASSYLRDTMTNSPLHF.

This chain links TRBV2 with TRBJ1-1; D possibly corresponds to TRBD1 (6 bases). The ends were cut back, 5 bases at V and 9 bases at J, with 16 bases in the middle. This CDR3 is 13 amino acids long. The germline V gene has CDR1 SNHLY and CDR2 FYNNEI. As DNA, the CDR3 is TGTGCCAGCAGTCTCACCTGGACAGATCAAGCTTTCTTT. Its protein product is CASSLTWTDQAFF.

The chain carries TRBV19 and TRBJ2-7; tentatively, D is TRBD1 or TRBD2 (5 bases each). Trimming removed 8 bases at V and 3 bases at J, with 8 bases between. CDR3 length: 11 amino acids. CDR1 and CDR2 (germline): LNHDA, SQIVND (reference sequence). CDR3 in DNA: TGTGCCAGTGGGGACGGCTACGAGCAGTACTTC. It encodes CASGDGYEQYF.